This T cell receptor (beta chain) was documented in a study of blood T cells in healthy people across ages. Then a second PCR, running roughly 7 to 11 cycles, was carried out with a sample-barcoded 5' primer and a J-beta primer mix. From the 5' RACE reads, TCRdb called clonotypes with MiXCR, one entry per CDR3 protein. The sample includes some 730,000 distinct CDR3 sequences, about 20% seen only once; the top ten take about 22%. CDR3 length: 12 amino acids. Germline CDR1 is DFQATT and CDR2 is SNEGSKA (reference sequence). Points from the study as a whole: A roughly linear fall in TCR beta diversity per million T cells was seen with increasing age. It was not known whether donors were CMV positive (a possible confounder of expanded clonotype changes). Relative to aged donors, long-lived donors carried more naive CD4+ cells and displayed higher diversity.

This clonotype was counted a few times. What it binds is not known. Donors gave around 10 milliliters of peripheral blood apiece. The TCR was taken from an older man in good health. The chain links TRBV20-1 to TRBJ2-7, with TRBD1 as a possible D gene (5 bases). TRBJ2-1 matches the DNA end more closely, so the J call is doubtful. Sequencing was performed on blood. DNA for the CDR3: TGCAGTGCTAGTTTTAGGGGAAATGAGCAGTTCTTC. This codes for CSASFRGNEQFF.